This entry features one T cell receptor beta chain sequence. CDR1 is LGHNA, CDR2 YNFKEQ, per germline. The J segment lost 12 bases and the V segment lost 1 base, leaving 13 bases of the junction unmatched. The CDR3 has 16 residues. This record comes from a study of blood T cell repertoires in COVID-19. Across the study: Sites across the United States, Italy and Spain contributed samples from acute and convalescent COVID-19. PBMCs, B-cell-depleted T cells, or T cells provided the cDNA or gDNA that made up the material.

Original methodology: Scientists estimated how many nucleated cells there were by amplifying reference gene primers. The table came from immunoSEQ multiplex PCR; TCRdb's copy has only in-frame clones and leaves some out. The V and J calls and clone size were taken over from that table, and D and trimming were inferred from the DNA. Of about 170,000 clones listed, around 74% were seen once; the top ten hold around 3%. The rearrangement joins TRBV4-2 to TRBJ2-1; 9 bases are a match to TRBD2. This sequence was found in a man between 70 and 80 years old with acute or convalescent COVID-19. The specimen was peripheral blood. CDR3 sequence: CASSQVVASGVAVQFF. CDR3 in DNA: TGTGCCAGCAGCCAAGTGGTTGCTAGCGGGGTAGCTGTGCAGTTCTTC.